This T cell receptor beta chain was sequenced during a study of shared clonotypes between healthy human individuals. Produced via immunoSEQ multiplex PCR; TCRdb's table is partial and in-frame only. The sample consists of 2 million to 3 million clones, roughly 93% of them appearing once. Sample: naive CD4+ T cells from PBMCs. Described subset: CD45RA+ positively selected. The sequence derives from a man aged 18 to 29 in good health. Some clones in this sample may be carry-over from other donors' samples.

The CDR3 sequence: CASSVELLAGSYEQYF. Here the CDR3 DNA reads TGTGCCAGCAGCGTAGAACTCCTAGCGGGTAGCTACGAGCAGTACTTC. The chain recombines TRBV9 with TRBJ2-5, with TRBD2 identical over 8 bases. The J call is doubtful: the DNA matches TRBJ2-7 better. The CDR3 covers 16 residues. CDR1 and CDR2 (germline): SGDLS, YYNGEE.